A single sample is the source of the 28 T cell receptor beta chains below, sequenced in a study of T cell responses to AZD1222 COVID-19 vaccine. Data came from immunoSEQ multiplex PCR; TCRdb stores just in-frame clones and leaves some out. Of about 110,000 clones listed, around 93% were seen once; the top ten hold approximately 8%. The material sequenced was peripheral blood, taken on day 0 of AZD1222 vaccination. Receptor source: an adult in good health.

The CDR3 here is CASSYSDRVDYGYTF. The CDR3, as DNA: TGTGCCAGCAGTTACTCGGATCGAGTTGACTATGGCTACACCTTC. V and J are TRBV6-2 or TRBV6-3 and TRBJ1-2; D gene unclear. The germline V and J ends were trimmed by 0 bases and 3 bases, with 11 bases remaining between them. This CDR3 contains 15 residues. Germline V gene sequence: CDR1 MNHEY, CDR2 SVGEGT.

The chain couples TRBV28 to TRBJ1-2, with D maybe TRBD1 (5 bases). The CDR3 sequence is 15 residues long. V was pared by 7 bases and J by 0 bases, with 15 bases between. Germline V CDR1 and CDR2: MDHEN, SYDVKM. CDR3 DNA: TGTGCCAGCACCTGGGGCCAGTCGGCTAACTATGGCTACACCTTC. This sequence encodes CASTWGQSANYGYTF.

The chain carries TRBV19 and TRBJ1-2; D may be TRBD1 (5 bases). V was pared by 5 bases and J by 6 bases, with 16 bases between. The CDR3 is 14 amino acids. The germline V gene has CDR1 LNHDA and CDR2 SQIVND (reference sequence). CDR3 DNA sequence: TGTGCCAGTAGTGTCGGGACGGCTACTGATGGCTACACCTTC. Its protein is CASSVGTATDGYTF.

The chain is built from TRBV27 and TRBJ1-1; a weak D match, TRBD1 (5 bases). The ends were cut back, 0 bases at V and 3 bases at J, with 8 bases in the middle. Germline V lookup: CDR1 MNHEY, CDR2 SMNVEV (reference sequence). The CDR3 spans 14 residues. CDR3 amino acids: CASSLSWGYTEAFF. DNA for the CDR3: TGTGCCAGCAGTTTATCTTGGGGGTACACTGAAGCTTTCTTT.

The rearrangement joins TRBV15 to TRBJ2-5; TRBD1 matches at 11 bases. V was clipped by 2 bases and J by 5 bases; unmatched bases: 10. CDR1 is LNHNV and CDR2 is YYDKDF in the germline V gene (reference sequence). The CDR3 has 17 residues. The CDR3 sequence is CATSRMRDRGILETQYF. Here the CDR3 DNA reads TGTGCCACCAGCAGAATGCGGGACAGGGGGATTTTGGAGACCCAGTACTTC.

V usage is TRBV7-9 and J usage is TRBJ1-5, with 8 positions matching TRBD1. After removal of 3 bases from V and 2 bases from J, the junction contained 0 bases not matched to a gene. The CDR3 covers 14 residues. Germline-derived CDR1 and CDR2 are SEHNR and FQNEAQ (reference sequence). This CDR3 reads CASSLTGGNQPQHF. CDR3 nucleotide sequence: TGTGCCAGCAGCTTGACAGGGGGCAATCAGCCCCAGCATTTT.

The rearrangement links TRBV28 to TRBJ1-5, with D perhaps matching TRBD1 (5 bases). Trimming left V 6 bases short and J 0 bases short, with 12 bases between. CDR1 MDHEN and CDR2 SYDVKM come from the germline V gene. CDR3 length equals 15 residues. CDR3 DNA sequence: TGTGCCAGCAGCCCTAGTAGGGGTAGCAATCAGCCCCAGCATTTT. Protein: CASSPSRGSNQPQHF. Full variable domain (remainder filled in from reference TRBV28 and TRBJ1-5): DVKVTQSSRYLVKRTGEKVFLECVQDMDHENMFWYRQDPGLGLRLIYFSYDVKMKEKGDIPEGYSVSREKKERFSLILESASTNQTSMYLCASSPSRGSNQPQHFGDGTRLSIL.

CDR3 DNA: TGTGCCAGCAGCTTAGGGGAGACTAGCACAGATACGCAGTATTTT. It specifies CASSLGETSTDTQYF. The chain combines TRBV7-2 with TRBJ2-3, with D perhaps matching TRBD2 (5 bases). In germline, CDR1 is SGHTA, CDR2 FQGNSA. The CDR3 has 15 amino acids. Trimming shortened V by 1 base and J by 0 bases, and 8 bases separated the two germline ends.

The chain combines TRBV6-1 with TRBJ1-5; D unclear. Germline assignment: CDR1 MNHNS and CDR2 SASEGT. The V and J ends lost 3 bases and 3 bases respectively, with 3 bases between them. This CDR3 is built from 12 residues. The CDR3 DNA is TGTGCCAGCAGTGAGGACAATCAGCCCCAGCATTTT. As protein: CASSEDNQPQHF.

This chain links TRBV5-4 with TRBJ2-5, with D perhaps matching TRBD2 (7 bases). The germline V gene encodes CDR1 SGHNT and CDR2 YYREEE (reference sequence). CDR3 length: 15 amino acids. The V and J ends lost 0 bases and 2 bases respectively, with 11 bases between them. CDR3 coding DNA: TGTGCCAGCAGCTTGGAGGGGGGGCGACAAGAGACCCAGTACTTC. Protein product: CASSLEGGRQETQYF.

This rearrangement joins TRBV11-2 to TRBJ2-1; D perhaps matches TRBD1 (5 bases). V was pared by 1 base and J by 14 bases, with 12 bases between. The CDR3 runs 12 residues. CDR1 SGHAT and CDR2 FQNNGV come from the germline V gene. The CDR3, as DNA: TGTGCCAGCAGCTTAGGTCTGACGGACAAGTTCTTC. Protein: CASSLGLTDKFF.

This clone appeared a single time. The chain combines TRBV30 with TRBJ2-2; tentatively, D is TRBD2 (5 bases). Between the trimmed V and J ends, which lost 6 bases and 0 bases, there was a span of 17 bases. Germline-derived CDR1 and CDR2 are GTSNPN and SVGIG (reference sequence). There are 16 residues in the CDR3. The CDR3 DNA sequence: TGTGCCTGCACGGACTGGACTGCTACGAACACCGGGGAGCTGTTTTTT. Translating it yields CACTDWTATNTGELFF. The full variable domain, completed using reference TRBV30 and TRBJ2-2, is SQTIHQWPATLVQPVGSPLSLECTVEGTSNPNLYWYRQAAGRGLQLLFYSVGIGQISSEVPQNLSASRPQDRQFILSSKKLLLSDSGFYLCACTDWTATNTGELFFGEGSRLTVL.

V is TRBV4-1 and J is TRBJ1-2; tentatively, D is TRBD1 (6 bases). Germline assignment: CDR1 MGHRA and CDR2 YSYEKL. The CDR3 spans 16 residues. V lost 4 bases and J 4 bases, leaving 19 bases between the germline ends. In DNA form, the CDR3 reads TGCGCCAGCAGCCTTGGACAGACCTTCAGAATCTATGGCTACACCTTC. Its protein product is CASSLGQTFRIYGYTF.

In this sample, this clone turned up once. V and J are TRBV6-5 and TRBJ2-7; no clear D. The V and J ends lost 2 bases and 4 bases respectively, with 6 bases between them. This CDR3 is 12 amino acids long. Germline CDR1 is MNHEY and CDR2 is SVGAGI. The chain's CDR3 is CASSYIGYEQYF. The CDR3 nucleotides read TGTGCCAGCAGTTACATCGGGTACGAGCAGTACTTC.

The chain is built from TRBV7-2 and TRBJ1-6; the match to TRBD1 covers 7 bases. The CDR3 extends over 15 amino acids. J lost 4 bases, V lost 3 bases, and 3 bases had no gene match. Germline V lookup: CDR1 SGHTA, CDR2 FQGNSA. The CDR3 reads CASSFGTEYNSPLHF. CDR3 nucleotide sequence: TGTGCCAGCAGCTTCGGGACAGAATATAATTCACCCCTCCACTTT.

J is TRBJ2-2 and V is TRBV7-2, with a tentative D call TRBD1 (7 bases). The CDR3 spans 16 residues. Germline-derived CDR1 and CDR2 are SGHTA and FQGNSA. Trimming cost V 4 bases and J 1 base, with 13 bases left between them. The CDR3: CASSSTGEVNTGELFF. CDR3 sequence (DNA): TGTGCCAGCAGCTCTACAGGGGAGGTGAACACCGGGGAGCTGTTTTTT.

The V call is TRBV11-3, the J call TRBJ2-7; D possibly corresponds to TRBD1 (6 bases). Germline assignment: CDR1 SGHNT and CDR2 YENEEA. This CDR3 spans 12 amino acids. V was trimmed by 8 bases and J by 5 bases, leaving 13 bases between them. CDR3 protein: CASSTTGNEQYF. For the CDR3, the DNA is TGTGCCAGCTCGACTACAGGGAACGAGCAGTACTTC.

This chain uses TRBV27 with TRBJ1-1, with a tentative D call TRBD1 (6 bases). The CDR3 contains 14 residues. Germline-derived CDR1 and CDR2 are MNHEY and SMNVEV (reference sequence). Trimming removed 5 bases at V and 4 bases at J, with 14 bases between. CDR3 sequence (DNA): TGTGCCAGCAGTCCCCACGACAGGTTCACTGAAGCTTTCTTT. This codes for CASSPHDRFTEAFF.

This clone was observed a handful of times. The gene calls are TRBV28 and TRBJ1-5; 8 nucleotides line up with TRBD1. After removal of 2 bases from V and 15 bases from J, the junction contained 12 bases not matched to a gene. CDR1 and CDR2 from the germline V gene are MDHEN and SYDVKM. The CDR3 is made up of 14 amino acids. This chain's CDR3 is CASSLRDRPLGTHF. Written as DNA, the CDR3 is TGTGCCAGCAGTTTAAGGGACAGGCCGTTAGGTACGCATTTT. Filled out from reference TRBV28 and TRBJ1-5, the complete variable domain reads DVKVTQSSRYLVKRTGEKVFLECVQDMDHENMFWYRQDPGLGLRLIYFSYDVKMKEKGDIPEGYSVSREKKERFSLILESASTNQTSMYLCASSLRDRPLGTHFGDGTRLSIL.

This clone occurred once. J is TRBJ1-1 and V is TRBV29-1; D is ambiguous. CDR1 and CDR2 from the germline V gene are SQVTM and ANQGSEA. Trimming took 6 bases from V and 7 from J, leaving 12 bases between them. This CDR3 comprises 11 residues. The CDR3 is CSVLTLGEAFF. In DNA, the CDR3 is TGCAGCGTCCTAACCCTGGGTGAAGCTTTCTTT.

The chain couples TRBV7-9 to TRBJ2-2; the D gene is possibly TRBD1 (6 bases). CDR1 is SEHNR, CDR2 FQNEAQ, per germline (reference sequence). Trimming removed 4 bases at V and 5 bases at J, with 11 bases between. There are 14 residues in the CDR3. The CDR3 protein is CASSSPRGTGELFF. In nucleotides, the CDR3 is TGTGCCAGCAGCTCACCGAGGGGGACCGGGGAGCTGTTTTTT. Looking up the rest from reference TRBV7-9 and TRBJ2-2 gives the full variable domain: DTGVSQNPRHKITKRGQNVTFRCDPISEHNRLYWYRQTLGQGPEFLTYFQNEAQLEKSRLLSDRFSAERPKGSFSTLEIQRTEQGDSAMYLCASSSPRGTGELFFGEGSRLTVL.

V and J are TRBV24-1 and TRBJ2-5; 9 bases are a match to TRBD2. The V gene end was trimmed by 2 bases and the J gene end by 2 bases; junction bases not matched to a gene: 5. CDR3 length: 16 residues. Germline V gene data show CDR1 as KGHDR and CDR2 as SFDVKD. CDR3 nucleotide sequence: TGTGCCACCAGTGATTCTAGGACTAGCGCTCAAGAGACCCAGTACTTC. Encoded protein: CATSDSRTSAQETQYF.

This clone was seen just once. The V call is TRBV27, the J call TRBJ1-1; D is unclear. This CDR3 contains 12 residues. Deletions cut 4 bases from V and 5 bases from J, with 8 bases between. Germline assignment: CDR1 MNHEY and CDR2 SMNVEV (reference sequence). The CDR3 region has the DNA TGTGCCAGCAGTTCAGGTGGGACTGAAGCTTTCTTT. Its protein is CASSSGGTEAFF.

The chain joins TRBV7-2 to TRBJ2-7; D remains ambiguous. CDR1 and CDR2 (germline): SGHTA, FQGNSA. V dropped 3 bases and J dropped 2 bases, with 8 bases sitting between them. The CDR3 covers 13 residues. This chain's CDR3 is CASSLPQTYEQYF. As DNA, the CDR3 is TGTGCCAGCAGCTTGCCACAGACCTACGAGCAGTACTTC. The variable domain in full, completed from reference TRBV7-2 and TRBJ2-7, reads GAGVSQSPSNKVTEKGKDVELRCDPISGHTALYWYRQSLGQGLEFLIYFQGNSAPDKSGLPSDRFSAERTGGSVSTLTIQRTQQEDSAVYLCASSLPQTYEQYFGPGTRLTVT.

The V and J genes are TRBV12-3 or TRBV12-4 and TRBJ2-2; D unresolved. The CDR3 contains 11 residues. Trimming left V 7 bases short and J 7 bases short, with 7 bases between. The CDR3 is CASMGSGELFF. The CDR3 bases are TGTGCCAGCATGGGTAGCGGGGAGCTGTTTTTT.

The table lists this clone with a count of one. The chain uses TRBV29-1 and TRBJ2-5; D unclear. Germline V gives CDR1 SQVTM, CDR2 ANQGSEA. The CDR3 is 15 amino acids. V was clipped by 3 bases and J by 5 bases, with 19 bases between them. DNA for the CDR3: TGCAGCGTTGACTGGTATGGCGGATCTAGGGAGACCCAGTACTTC. It translates to CSVDWYGGSRETQYF.

The rearrangement links TRBV24-1 to TRBJ2-1; 9 positions agree with TRBD1. Trimming at V came to 4 bases and at J to 9 bases, leaving 6 bases not matched to a gene. The CDR3 consists of 14 residues. Germline lookup yields CDR1 KGHDR and CDR2 SFDVKD. As DNA, the CDR3 is TGTGCCACCAGTGAAAGGGACAGGGAAGGTGAGCAGTTCTTC. This sequence encodes CATSERDREGEQFF.

The J gene is TRBJ1-2, the V gene TRBV6-1; perhaps TRBD1 as D (5 bases). This CDR3 spans 15 amino acids. The V gene's germline CDR1 is MNHNS and CDR2 SASEGT. Trimming took off 10 bases at V and 8 bases at J, with 26 bases between the two ends. CDR3 in amino acids: CATIMGGPNPYGYTF. CDR3 coding DNA: TGTGCCACAATCATGGGGGGTCCCAACCCTTACGGCTACACCTTC.